The 18 T cell receptor beta chains in this list originate from one sample, sequenced in a study of CD8 T cells in ankylosing spondylitis (dated by TCRdb to about 2017). Library generation was performed with 5' RACE. The sequencer listed for this sample is Illumina HiSeq 2500. TCRdb reanalyzed the raw reads on its own, using fastp at Q25 for trimming and MiXCR for clone calling, and kept in-frame beta chains. Each CDR3 protein gets just one entry, which takes the most common genes and DNA from the rows behind it. This sample comprises 250,000 or so distinct CDR3 sequences, 24% of them detected only once. The top ten clones comprise 0.6% to 0.75% of the sample. What was sequenced was blood, either unsorted or a sorted T cell fraction (not recorded which). The source is a male donor with ankylosing spondylitis or in good health (not recorded which).

V is TRBV12-3 or TRBV12-4 and J is TRBJ1-6; 9 bases fit TRBD1. V lost 3 bases to trimming and J lost 8 bases; unmatched junction nucleotides: 2. The CDR3 totals 14 residues. The chain's CDR3 is CASSLGTGYSPLHF. The CDR3 region has the DNA TGTGCCAGCAGTTTGGGGACAGGGTATTCACCCCTCCACTTT.

This clonotype occurred many times. CDR3 in DNA: TGTGCCAGCTCACCATCTGGGCGCCGCGGGGGGGCCGCTACGCAGTATTTT. Amino acids: CASSPSGRRGGAATQYF. The chain is built from TRBV18 and TRBJ2-3, with 9 bases aligning to TRBD2. Losses at the gene ends were 2 bases for V and 8 bases for J; bases not matched to a gene: 14. The CDR3 length is 17 residues. Germline CDR1 KGHSH, CDR2 LQKENI.

This clonotype was observed many times. The V gene is TRBV20-1, the J gene TRBJ1-1; 7 positions match TRBD1. The CDR3 has 12 amino acids. Unmatched junction bases numbered 4, after V lost 2 bases and J lost 7 bases. Germline V CDR1 and CDR2: DFQATT, SNEGSKA (reference sequence). The CDR3 protein is CSARRDSREAFF. CDR3 DNA sequence: TGCAGTGCTAGAAGGGACAGCCGTGAAGCTTTCTTT.

The rearrangement joins TRBV12-3 or TRBV12-4 to TRBJ2-7, with D possibly TRBD2 on 6 matching bases. The CDR3 consists of 16 residues. The V gene lost 6 bases and the J gene lost 4 bases, with 22 bases spanning the gap. CDR3 loop: CASSSRTGGTPYEQYF. The CDR3 DNA reads TGTGCCAGCAGCTCGCGGACGGGCGGGACGCCTTACGAGCAGTACTTC.

The J gene is TRBJ2-4, the V gene TRBV3-1, with 7 bases that match TRBD2. The V segment lost 3 bases and the J segment 10 bases; nucleotides outside the gene matches: 18. From germline, CDR1 is LGHDT and CDR2 YNNKEL (reference sequence). The CDR3 is made up of 17 amino acids. CDR3 in DNA: TGTGCCAGCAGCCATACCCCCACCGGGACGCCGCGGGGGATTCAGTACTTC. Translating it yields CASSHTPTGTPRGIQYF.

The rearrangement links TRBV3-1 to TRBJ2-5; the D gene could be TRBD1 or TRBD2 (5 bases each). V dropped 0 bases and J dropped 1 base, with 12 bases sitting between them. Germline V gene sequence: CDR1 LGHDT, CDR2 YNNKEL (reference sequence). The CDR3 extends over 16 amino acids. Written as DNA, the CDR3 is TGTGCCAGCAGCCAAGAAACCCGGGACCTCCAAGAGACCCAGTACTTC. Its translation is CASSQETRDLQETQYF.

The gene calls are TRBV24-1 and TRBJ2-2, with no clear D. Germline CDR1 is KGHDR and CDR2 is SFDVKD. With 2 bases removed from V and 0 bases from J, the gap between germline ends came to 12 bases. The CDR3 covers 17 residues. The CDR3 DNA reads as TGTGCCACCAGTGATTCGGATGGCAACACGAACACCGGGGAGCTGTTTTTT. It yields the protein CATSDSDGNTNTGELFF.

This clonotype was seen a few times. The chain combines TRBV14 with TRBJ2-3; a possible D gene is TRBD2 (5 bases). The CDR3 contains 14 residues. V was shortened by 4 bases and J by 9 bases, with 17 bases between the two germline ends. From germline, CDR1 is SGHDN and CDR2 FVKESK. CDR3 residues: CASSPHHTGITQYF. The CDR3 nucleotides are TGTGCCAGCAGCCCACATCACACGGGGATCACGCAGTATTTT.

This clonotype appeared a few times. This chain joins TRBV20-1 and TRBJ2-7; unclear D gene. Trimming stripped 5 bases from V and 7 bases from J, with 12 bases between. The germline V gene encodes CDR1 DFQATT and CDR2 SNEGSKA (reference sequence). CDR3 length: 11 residues. The chain's CDR3 is CSAASIGEQYF. The DNA of the CDR3 is TGCAGTGCTGCTTCAATCGGGGAGCAGTACTTC.

This sequence joins TRBV30 and TRBJ2-7; D is uncertain. This CDR3 has 14 amino acids. The V end lost 0 bases, the J end lost 6 bases, and 15 bases lay between the germline ends. Germline CDR1 and CDR2: GTSNPN and SVGIG (reference sequence). CDR3 nucleotides: TGTGCCTGGAGTGTAAGTGGTCGGTTGAGCGAGCAGTACTTC. Encoded protein: CAWSVSGRLSEQYF.

The rearrangement joins TRBV20-1 to TRBJ2-7; the match to TRBD2 covers 15 bases. Germline CDR1 is DFQATT and CDR2 is SNEGSKA (reference sequence). CDR3 length: 14 amino acids. V dropped 6 bases and J dropped 5; count of bases not matched to a gene: 5. DNA for the CDR3: TGCAGTGCCGGACTAGCGGGGGGGCGAAACGAGCAGTACTTC. Protein: CSAGLAGGRNEQYF.

The chain carries TRBV18 and TRBJ2-7, with 7 bases that match TRBD1. CDR1 and CDR2 from the germline V gene are KGHSH and LQKENI. Trimming at V came to 6 bases and at J to 3 bases, leaving 11 bases not matched to a gene. CDR3 length: 15 amino acids. The CDR3 sequence: CASSSPGTVNYEQYF. In nucleotides, the CDR3 is TGTGCCAGCTCCTCGCCCGGGACAGTCAACTACGAGCAGTACTTC.

The J gene is TRBJ2-1, the V gene TRBV9; D is unresolved. The CDR3 is 14 amino acids. The germline V gene has CDR1 SGDLS and CDR2 YYNGEE. The ends were cut back, 5 bases at V and 10 bases at J, with 19 bases in the middle. CDR3 protein: CASSGLRTIGEQFF. The CDR3 DNA reads as TGTGCCAGCAGTGGCCTCCGAACGATAGGGGAGCAGTTCTTC.

The chain carries TRBV7-3 and TRBJ1-1; tentatively, D is TRBD1 (6 bases). Germline V lookup: CDR1 SGHTA, CDR2 FQGTGA. Trimming took off 3 bases at V and 1 base at J, with 9 bases between the two ends. There are 14 residues in the CDR3. CDR3 sequence reads: CASSLKGQNTEAFF. Here the CDR3 DNA reads TGTGCCAGCAGCTTGAAGGGACAGAACACTGAAGCTTTCTTT.

The rearrangement links TRBV12-3 or TRBV12-4 to TRBJ2-3, with D maybe TRBD1 (6 bases). V was shortened by 1 base and J by 4 bases, with 9 bases between the two germline ends. This CDR3 comprises 14 residues. Here the CDR3 DNA reads TGTGCCAGCAGTTTAGACAGGGCGGCAGATACGCAGTATTTT. Translation: CASSLDRAADTQYF.

This clonotype was observed at least ten times. The CDR3 region is CASSQAGRGQEAFF. CDR3 nucleotides: TGTGCCAGCAGCCAAGCCGGGAGGGGGCAGGAAGCTTTCTTT. The rearrangement joins TRBV3-1 to TRBJ1-1; 7 bases fit TRBD1. Germline assignment: CDR1 LGHDT and CDR2 YNNKEL (reference sequence). The CDR3 has 14 residues. The V segment lost 1 base and the J segment 8 bases; nucleotides outside the gene matches: 7. Based on the CDR3 plus reference TRBV3-1 and TRBJ1-1, the full variable domain is DTAVSQTPKYLVTQMGNDKSIKCEQNLGHDTMYWYKQDSKKFLKIMFSYNNKELIINETVPNRFSPKSPDKAHLNLHINSLELGDSAVYFCASSQAGRGQEAFFGQGTRLTVV.

Many counts were recorded for this clonotype. The genes are TRBV20-1 and TRBJ2-7; D remains ambiguous. The CDR3 extends over 14 amino acids. V lost 5 bases and J 0 bases, leaving 14 bases between the germline ends. CDR1 is DFQATT, CDR2 SNEGSKA, per germline (reference sequence). The CDR3 coding sequence is TGCAGTGCTCGGCCGGTGCCCTCCTCCTACGAGCAGTACTTC. Its translation: CSARPVPSSYEQYF.

This clonotype was seen more than once but under ten times. The genes are TRBV20-1 and TRBJ1-2; no firm D call. This CDR3 spans 12 amino acids. From germline, CDR1 is DFQATT and CDR2 SNEGSKA (reference sequence). Trimming took off 8 bases at V and 0 bases at J, with 10 bases between the two ends. The CDR3 DNA reads TGCAGTTCGGACTATTCTAACTATGGCTACACCTTC. It codes for CSSDYSNYGYTF.